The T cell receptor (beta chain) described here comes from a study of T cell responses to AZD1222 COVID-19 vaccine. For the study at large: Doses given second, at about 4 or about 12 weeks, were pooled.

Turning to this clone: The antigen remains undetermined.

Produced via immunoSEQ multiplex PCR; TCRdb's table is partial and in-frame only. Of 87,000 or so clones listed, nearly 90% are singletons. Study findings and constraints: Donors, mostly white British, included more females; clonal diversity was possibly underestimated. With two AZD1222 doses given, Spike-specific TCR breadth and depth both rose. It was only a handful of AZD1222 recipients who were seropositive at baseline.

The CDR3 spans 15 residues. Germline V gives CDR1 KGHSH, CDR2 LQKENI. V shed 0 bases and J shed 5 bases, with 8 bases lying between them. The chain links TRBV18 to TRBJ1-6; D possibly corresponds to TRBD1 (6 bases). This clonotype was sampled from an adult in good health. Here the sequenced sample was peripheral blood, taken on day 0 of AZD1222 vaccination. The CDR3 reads CASSPPGQNNSPLHF. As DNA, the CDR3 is TGTGCCAGCTCACCACCCGGACAGAATAATTCACCCCTCCACTTT.